This record covers a single TCR beta chain. Its antigen is undetermined. This sample was included in a study of post-analysis software for immune sequencing data. At the level of the study: Relapsing-remitting, secondary progressive and progressive-relapsing courses of multiple sclerosis were included. Study-wide points: Multiple sclerosis was associated with a significant reduction in normalized Chao1 diversity relative to controls. A handful of TRBV segments (TRBV5-6, TRBV5-1 and TRBV20-1 among them) occurred more frequently in patients than in controls. Strong co-clustering by F measure was evident for samples that had been prepared in the same batch.

The authors incorporated unique molecular identifiers into the TCR beta cDNA libraries. Around 500,000 cDNA molecules came from roughly 1 to 10 million T cells. TCRdb ran MiXCR on the PCR reads and lists one entry per CDR3 protein. The repertoire holds fewer than 850,000 distinct CDR3 sequences, with about 43% as singletons. Germline V CDR1 and CDR2: ENHRY, SYGVKD. This CDR3 contains 19 residues. The chain employs TRBV10-3 and TRBJ2-5; 9 positions match TRBD1. The better agreement between TRBJ2-7 and the DNA end casts doubt on the J call. Sequencing was performed on blood. The receptor was derived from a girl between 5 and 17 years old with multiple sclerosis. CDR3 sequence reads: CAISETGGATTRSSYEQYF. DNA of the CDR3: TGTGCCATCAGTGAGACAGGGGGCGCAACTACTCGAAGCTCCTACGAGCAGTACTTC.